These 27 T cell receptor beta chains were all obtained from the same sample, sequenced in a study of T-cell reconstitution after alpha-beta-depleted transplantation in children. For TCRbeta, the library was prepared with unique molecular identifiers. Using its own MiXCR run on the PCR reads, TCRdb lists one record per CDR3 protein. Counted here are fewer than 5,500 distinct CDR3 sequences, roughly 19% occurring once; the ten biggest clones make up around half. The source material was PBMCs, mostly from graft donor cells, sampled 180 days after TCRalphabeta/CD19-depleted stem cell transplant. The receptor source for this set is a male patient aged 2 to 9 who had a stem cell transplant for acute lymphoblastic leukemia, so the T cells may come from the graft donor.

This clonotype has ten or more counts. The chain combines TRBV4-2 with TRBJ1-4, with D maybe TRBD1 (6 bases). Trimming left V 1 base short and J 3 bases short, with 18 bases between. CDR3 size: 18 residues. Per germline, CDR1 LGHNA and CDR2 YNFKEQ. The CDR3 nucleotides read TGTGCCAGCAGCCAAGTTGCTGGTCGGGGGCAATCTAATGAAAAACTGTTTTTT. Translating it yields CASSQVAGRGQSNEKLFF.

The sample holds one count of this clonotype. For the CDR3, the DNA is TGTGCCAGCAGGCCTAGCGGGGGCCTGCCCCGAGAGCTGTTTTTT. Translating gives CASRPSGGLPRELFF. V usage is TRBV5-6 and J usage is TRBJ2-2; TRBD2 aligns across 10 bases. Per the germline V gene, CDR1 is SGHDT and CDR2 is YYEEEE. The junction had 12 bases not matched to a gene; V was cut back by 5 bases and J by 11 bases. There are 15 residues in the CDR3. Full variable domain (rest looked up from reference TRBV5-6 and TRBJ2-2): DAGVTQSPTHLIKTRGQQVTLRCSPKSGHDTVSWYQQALGQGPQFIFQYYEEEERQRGNFPDRFSGHQFPNYSSELNVNALLLGDSALYLCASRPSGGLPRELFFGEGSRLTVL.

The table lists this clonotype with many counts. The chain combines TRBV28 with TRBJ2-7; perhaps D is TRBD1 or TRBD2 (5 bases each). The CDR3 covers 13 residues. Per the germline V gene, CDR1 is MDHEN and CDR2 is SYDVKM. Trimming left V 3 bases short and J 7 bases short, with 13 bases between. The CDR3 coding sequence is TGTGCCAGCAGTTTCGCAGGGTCGGGGGAGCAGTACTTC. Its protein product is CASSFAGSGEQYF.

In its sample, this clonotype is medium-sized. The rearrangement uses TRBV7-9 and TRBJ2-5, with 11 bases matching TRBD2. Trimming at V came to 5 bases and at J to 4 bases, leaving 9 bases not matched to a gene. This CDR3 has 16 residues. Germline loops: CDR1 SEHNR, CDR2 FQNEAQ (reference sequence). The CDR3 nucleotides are TGTGCCAGCAGCGCGTCACTAGCGGGAGTTCGAGAGACCCAGTACTTC. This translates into CASSASLAGVRETQYF.

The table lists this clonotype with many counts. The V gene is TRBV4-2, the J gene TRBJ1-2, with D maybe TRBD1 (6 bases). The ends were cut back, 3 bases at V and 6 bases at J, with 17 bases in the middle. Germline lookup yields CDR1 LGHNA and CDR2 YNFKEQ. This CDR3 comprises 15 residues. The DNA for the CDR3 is TGTGCCAGCAGCCAGTTGTTGGGAGGGGGAGATGGCTACACCTTC. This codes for CASSQLLGGGDGYTF.

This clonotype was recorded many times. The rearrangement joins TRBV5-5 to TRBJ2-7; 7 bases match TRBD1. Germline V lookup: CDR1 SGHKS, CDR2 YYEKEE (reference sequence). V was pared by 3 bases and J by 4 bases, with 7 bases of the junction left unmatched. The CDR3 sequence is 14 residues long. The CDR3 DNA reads TGTGCCAGCAGCTCCGACAGGGTTAATTACGAGCAGTACTTC. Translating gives CASSSDRVNYEQYF.

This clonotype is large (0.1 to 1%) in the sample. Written as DNA, the CDR3 is TGTGCCAGCAGTTTAGGGACAGGGGTTTACAATGAGCAGTTCTTC. Protein product: CASSLGTGVYNEQFF. This chain uses TRBV28 with TRBJ2-1; TRBD1 aligns across 10 bases. With V trimmed by 2 bases and J by 4 bases, 2 bases remained unmatched. Germline-derived CDR1 and CDR2 are MDHEN and SYDVKM. The length of the CDR3 is 15 residues.

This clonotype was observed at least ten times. CDR3 sequence reads: CASSLLAGDGEQYF. Here the CDR3 DNA reads TGTGCCAGCAGTTTACTAGCGGGAGATGGCGAGCAGTACTTC. The chain combines TRBV28 with TRBJ2-7; 10 bases are a match to TRBD2. Germline CDR1 is MDHEN and CDR2 is SYDVKM. The CDR3 covers 14 residues. V lost 2 bases to trimming and J lost 6 bases; unmatched junction nucleotides: 4.

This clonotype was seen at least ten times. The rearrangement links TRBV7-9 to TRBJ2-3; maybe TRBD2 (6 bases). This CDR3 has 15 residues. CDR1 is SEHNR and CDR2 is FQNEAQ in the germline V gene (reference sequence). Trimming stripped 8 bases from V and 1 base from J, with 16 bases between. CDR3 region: CASQIGGARTDTQYF. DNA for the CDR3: TGTGCCAGCCAAATTGGAGGGGCACGCACAGATACGCAGTATTTT.

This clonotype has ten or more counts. The CDR3 bases are TGTGCCAGCAGCCTCGCGGACGGGCCCGTGGAGCAGTACTTC. It codes for CASSLADGPVEQYF. The genes are TRBV7-9 and TRBJ2-7, with D unresolved. The V end lost 5 bases, the J end lost 7 bases, and 18 bases lay between the germline ends. The CDR3 runs 14 residues. The germline gives CDR1 SEHNR, CDR2 FQNEAQ (reference sequence).

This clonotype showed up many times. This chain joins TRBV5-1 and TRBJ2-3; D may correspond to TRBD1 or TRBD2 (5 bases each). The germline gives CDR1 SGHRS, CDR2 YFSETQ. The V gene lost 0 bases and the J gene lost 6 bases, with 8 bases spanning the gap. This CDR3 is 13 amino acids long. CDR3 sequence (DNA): TGCGCCAGCAGCTTGGAAGGGGAGGATACGCAGTATTTT. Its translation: CASSLEGEDTQYF.

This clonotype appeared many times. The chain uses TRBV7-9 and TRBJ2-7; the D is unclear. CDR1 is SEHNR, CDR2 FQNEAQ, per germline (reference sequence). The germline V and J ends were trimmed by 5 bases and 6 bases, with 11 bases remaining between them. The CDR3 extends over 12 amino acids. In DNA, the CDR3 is TGTGCCAGCAGCGCATTTCACGGCGAGCAGTACTTC. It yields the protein CASSAFHGEQYF.

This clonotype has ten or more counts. The CDR3 sequence is CASSASPGSDTQYF. Written as DNA, the CDR3 is TGTGCCAGCAGCGCTAGTCCGGGCTCAGATACGCAGTATTTT. The chain combines TRBV9 with TRBJ2-3; no definite D call. V shed 3 bases and J shed 4 bases, with 12 bases lying between them. The CDR3 consists of 14 residues. Germline CDR1 SGDLS, CDR2 YYNGEE. The whole variable domain, filled in from reference TRBV9 and TRBJ2-3, reads DSGVTQTPKHLITATGQRVTLRCSPRSGDLSVYWYQQSLDQGLQFLIQYYNGEERAKGNILERFSAQQFPDLHSELNLSSLELGDSALYFCASSASPGSDTQYFGPGTRLTVL.

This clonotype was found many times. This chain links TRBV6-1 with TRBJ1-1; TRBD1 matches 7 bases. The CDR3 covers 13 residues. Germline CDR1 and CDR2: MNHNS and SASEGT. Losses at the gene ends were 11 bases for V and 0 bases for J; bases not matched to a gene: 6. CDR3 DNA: TGTGCCTCGCTACAGGGGCTGAACACTGAAGCTTTCTTT. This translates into CASLQGLNTEAFF.

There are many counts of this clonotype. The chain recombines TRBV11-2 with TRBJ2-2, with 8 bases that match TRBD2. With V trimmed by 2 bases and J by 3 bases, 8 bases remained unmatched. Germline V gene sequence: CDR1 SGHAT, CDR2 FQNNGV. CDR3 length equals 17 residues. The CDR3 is CASSLLGREDHTGELFF. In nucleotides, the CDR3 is TGTGCCAGCAGCTTATTAGGGCGGGAGGATCACACCGGGGAGCTGTTTTTT. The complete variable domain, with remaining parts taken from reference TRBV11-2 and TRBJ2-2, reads EAGVAQSPRYKIIEKRQSVAFWCNPISGHATLYWYQQILGQGPKLLIQFQNNGVVDDSQLPKDRFSAERLKGVDSTLKIQPAKLEDSAVYLCASSLLGREDHTGELFFGEGSRLTVL.

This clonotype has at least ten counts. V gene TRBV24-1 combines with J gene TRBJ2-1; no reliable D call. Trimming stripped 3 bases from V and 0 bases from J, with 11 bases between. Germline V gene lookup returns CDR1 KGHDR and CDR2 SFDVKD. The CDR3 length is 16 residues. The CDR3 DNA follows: TGTGCCACCAGTGATCGCGCCTCTGGCTCCTACAATGAGCAGTTCTTC. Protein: CATSDRASGSYNEQFF.

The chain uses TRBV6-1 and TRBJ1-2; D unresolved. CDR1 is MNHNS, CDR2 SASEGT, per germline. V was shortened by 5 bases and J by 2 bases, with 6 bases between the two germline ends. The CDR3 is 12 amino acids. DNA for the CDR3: TGTGCCAGCAGTCTACCAAACTATGGCTACACCTTC. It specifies CASSLPNYGYTF.

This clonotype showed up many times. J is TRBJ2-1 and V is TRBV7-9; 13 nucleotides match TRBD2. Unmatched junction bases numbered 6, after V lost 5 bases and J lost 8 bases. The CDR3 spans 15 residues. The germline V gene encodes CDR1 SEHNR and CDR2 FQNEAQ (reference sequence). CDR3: CASSTRLAGGHEQFF. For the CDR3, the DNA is TGTGCCAGCAGCACCCGACTAGCGGGAGGCCATGAGCAGTTCTTC.

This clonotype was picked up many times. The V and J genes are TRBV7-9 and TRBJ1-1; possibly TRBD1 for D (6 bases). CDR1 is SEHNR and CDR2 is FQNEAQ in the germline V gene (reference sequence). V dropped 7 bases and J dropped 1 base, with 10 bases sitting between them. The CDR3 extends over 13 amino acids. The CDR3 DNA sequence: TGTGCCAGCAACAGGGATAAGAACACTGAAGCTTTCTTT. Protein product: CASNRDKNTEAFF.

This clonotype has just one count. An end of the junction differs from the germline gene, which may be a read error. This CDR3 reads CASSYRGNHPQHF. In nucleotides, the CDR3 is TGTGCCAGCAGCTACAGGGGGAATCACCCCCAGCATTTC. The chain employs TRBV7-9 and TRBJ1-5; 8 bases align to TRBD1. This CDR3 comprises 13 residues. Germline V gene data show CDR1 as SEHNR and CDR2 as FQNEAQ (reference sequence).

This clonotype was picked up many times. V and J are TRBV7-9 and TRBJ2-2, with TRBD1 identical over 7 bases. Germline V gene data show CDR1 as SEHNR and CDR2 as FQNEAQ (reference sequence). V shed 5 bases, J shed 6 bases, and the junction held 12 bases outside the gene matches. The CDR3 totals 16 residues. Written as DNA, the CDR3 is TGTGCCAGCAGCCCCCAGGAACAGGGGCGAGCCGGGGAGCTGTTTTTT. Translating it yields CASSPQEQGRAGELFF. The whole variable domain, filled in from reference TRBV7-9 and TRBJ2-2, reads DTGVSQNPRHKITKRGQNVTFRCDPISEHNRLYWYRQTLGQGPEFLTYFQNEAQLEKSRLLSDRFSAERPKGSFSTLEIQRTEQGDSAMYLCASSPQEQGRAGELFFGEGSRLTVL.

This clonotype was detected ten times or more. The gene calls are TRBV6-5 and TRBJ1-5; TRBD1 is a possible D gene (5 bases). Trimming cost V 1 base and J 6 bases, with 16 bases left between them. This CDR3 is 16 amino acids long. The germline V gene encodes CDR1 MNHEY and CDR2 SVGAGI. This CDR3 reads CASSYWGSLVSQPQHF. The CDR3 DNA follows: TGTGCCAGCAGTTACTGGGGGAGTTTGGTAAGTCAGCCCCAGCATTTT.

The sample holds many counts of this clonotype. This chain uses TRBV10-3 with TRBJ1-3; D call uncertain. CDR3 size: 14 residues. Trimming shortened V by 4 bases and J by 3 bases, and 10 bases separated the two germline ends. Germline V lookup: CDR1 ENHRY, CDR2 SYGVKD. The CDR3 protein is CAISVQLDGNTIYF. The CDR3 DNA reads TGTGCCATCAGTGTACAGCTAGATGGAAACACCATATATTTT.

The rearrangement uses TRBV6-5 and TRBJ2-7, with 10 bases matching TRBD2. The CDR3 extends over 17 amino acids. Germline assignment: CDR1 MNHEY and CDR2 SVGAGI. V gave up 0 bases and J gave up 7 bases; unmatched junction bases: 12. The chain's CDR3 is CASSYSNGLADPGEQYF. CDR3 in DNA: TGTGCCAGCAGTTACTCAAACGGACTAGCGGACCCTGGGGAGCAGTACTTC.

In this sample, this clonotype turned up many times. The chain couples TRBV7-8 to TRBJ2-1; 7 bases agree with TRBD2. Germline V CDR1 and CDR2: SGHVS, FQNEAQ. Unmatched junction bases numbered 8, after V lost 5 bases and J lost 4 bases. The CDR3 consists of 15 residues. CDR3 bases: TGTGCCAGCAGCCTACGACTAGCCTATTACAATGAGCAGTTCTTC. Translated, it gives CASSLRLAYYNEQFF.

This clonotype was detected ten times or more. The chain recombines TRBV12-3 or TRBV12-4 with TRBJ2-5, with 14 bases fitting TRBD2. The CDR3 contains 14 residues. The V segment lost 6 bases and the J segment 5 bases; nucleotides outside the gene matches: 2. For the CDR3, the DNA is TGTGCCAGCAGCTGGACTAGCGGGAGGGAGACCCAGTACTTC. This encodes CASSWTSGRETQYF.

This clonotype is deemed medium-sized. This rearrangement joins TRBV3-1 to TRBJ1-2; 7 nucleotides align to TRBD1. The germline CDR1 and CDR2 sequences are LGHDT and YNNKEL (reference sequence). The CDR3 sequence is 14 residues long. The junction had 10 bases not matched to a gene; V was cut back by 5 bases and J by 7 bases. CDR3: CASSTPGTVFGYTF. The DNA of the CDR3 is TGTGCCAGCAGCACACCCGGGACAGTCTTTGGCTACACCTTC.